One T cell receptor (beta chain) is described in this entry. The table came from immunoSEQ multiplex PCR; TCRdb's copy has only in-frame clones and leaves some out. The repertoire holds about 320,000 clones, with approximately 82% as singletons. These data belong to a study of blood T cell repertoires in COVID-19. Germline V gene lookup returns CDR1 MNHEY and CDR2 SMNVEV (reference sequence). This CDR3 is built from 15 residues. J lost 0 bases, V lost 8 bases, and 7 bases had no gene match. The chain links TRBV27 to TRBJ2-7; 10 bases are a match to TRBD2. This receptor was identified in a woman aged 45 to 65 with acute or convalescent COVID-19. Sequenced sample: peripheral blood. The DNA for the CDR3 is TGTGCCAGCCGAGGACTAGCGGCAACCTCCTACGAGCAGTACTTC. Encoded protein: CASRGLAATSYEQYF.